The present TCR beta chain was sequenced within a study of long-term antiretroviral therapy in people with HIV. Study-wide points: Diversity measured after ART increased yet remained under transplant donor controls.

On this clone itself: The antigen is unknown.

Researchers report immunoSEQ v3.0 was run at survey level. Roughly 35,000-50,000 T-cell genomes per sample were the sequencing target. Data came from immunoSEQ multiplex PCR; TCRdb stores just in-frame clones and leaves some out. The sample contains under 30,000 clones, approximately 86% of which appear only once. This material consisted of unsorted PBMCs, taken about 5 years before starting antiretroviral therapy. The TCR was taken from a man aged 45-65 years with HIV.

CDR3 region: CASSSPDRRGSYNEQFF. The CDR3 DNA is TGTGCCAGCAGCTCCCCGGACAGGAGAGGCTCCTACAATGAGCAGTTCTTC. This chain uses TRBV7-9 with TRBJ2-1, with 7 positions matching TRBD1. Germline V gene lookup returns CDR1 SEHNR and CDR2 FQNEAQ (reference sequence). The CDR3 length is 17 residues. V lost 4 bases to trimming and J lost 0 bases; unmatched junction nucleotides: 9.